This TCR beta chain was recovered during a study of blood T cell repertoires in COVID-19. Study context: There were acute and convalescent COVID-19 samples, and they came from the United States, Italy and Spain. PBMCs, B-cell-depleted T cells, or T cells provided the cDNA or gDNA that made up the material.

Germline V CDR1 and CDR2: KGHSH, LQKENI. This CDR3 contains 16 residues. V shed 3 bases, J shed 9 bases, and the junction held 9 bases outside the gene matches. Original methodology: Amplified reference gene primers provided the basis for estimating nucleated cell counts. The repertoire was sequenced with immunoSEQ multiplex PCR; TCRdb's copy has only in-frame clones and lacks some. V, J and clone size are taken as reported in that table, and D and trimming were inferred from the DNA itself. The sample has 150,000 to 200,000 clones, approximately 86% seen once. This TCR was recovered from a man aged 40-49 years with active or convalescent COVID-19. The chain uses TRBV18 and TRBJ1-6; TRBD1 agrees at 9 bases. The sequencing input was peripheral blood. Here the CDR3 reads CASSPVRQGVGSPLHF. CDR3 nucleotides: TGTGCCAGCTCACCCGTCCGACAGGGGGTCGGTTCACCCCTCCACTTT.